This T cell receptor (beta chain) is drawn from a study of response to subunit inactivated influenza vaccine. TCRdb fed the RT-PCR reads into MiXCR, producing one record per CDR3 protein. This table has some 850,000 distinct CDR3 sequences, 18% appearing once. Germline V CDR1 and CDR2: MNHEY, SMNVEV (reference sequence). V gave up 8 bases and J gave up 8 bases; unmatched junction bases: 7. The CDR3 is made up of 14 amino acids. The sample here was PBMCs from blood, taken 5 days after vaccination. The sequence was collected from a man aged 45-65 years who received an inactivated influenza vaccine. The chain carries TRBV27 and TRBJ1-4; TRBD1 matches 11 bases. The CDR3, as DNA: TGTGCCAGCGCACCAGGACAGGGGGCGGAAAAACTGTTTTTT. It codes for CASAPGQGAEKLFF.